The T cell receptor beta chain described here comes from a study of OX40 agonist ivuxolimab in advanced cancers. Some clones are missing from TCRdb's copy, which holds only in-frame ones; the method was immunoSEQ multiplex PCR. The data hold 100,000 to 150,000 clones, with just under 95% observed a single time. Overall study results and limits: Researchers report that CD8+ T cells had, on average, more expanded clones than CD4+.

Remarks on this clone: Its antigen is as yet unknown.

Baseline, cycle 4 day 1, and cycle 7 day 1 were the blood sampling points. The TCR sequence derives from an adult with an advanced solid tumor such as melanoma, head and neck, liver or kidney cancer. Here the sequenced sample was CD4+ or CD8+ T cells sorted from blood, taken in a trial of the OX40 agonist ivuxolimab.

CDR3 amino acids: CASTKGQVLLNYGYTF. CDR3 sequence (DNA): TGTGCCAGCACCAAAGGGCAAGTTTTACTTAACTATGGCTACACCTTC. The J gene is TRBJ1-2, the V gene TRBV19; D unclear. The CDR3 sequence is 16 residues long. Deletions cut 9 bases from V and 1 base from J, with 21 bases between. CDR1 LNHDA and CDR2 SQIVND come from the germline V gene (reference sequence).